This T cell receptor (beta chain) was sequenced during a study of cytomegalovirus exposure and HLA in healthy donors. The CDR3 is 18 amino acids. V was pared by 0 bases and J by 0 bases, with 9 bases of the junction left unmatched. The V gene's germline CDR1 is MGHRA and CDR2 YSYEKL. Study outcomes and limitations: Presence/absence results assume similar sequencing depth per donor, which may not hold. Sequences of the TCR beta chain were said to predict the HLA-A and HLA-B alleles of most subjects accurately. Earlier findings revealed that most TCR beta V segments proved productive either about 87% or about 30% of the time.

PCR was performed using 60 Vbeta and 13 Jbeta primers. The table came from immunoSEQ multiplex PCR; TCRdb's copy has only in-frame clones and leaves some out. The listing records 45,000 to 60,000 clones. Each donor's status was that of a healthy bone marrow donor. About this clone itself: What it binds is unknown.

V is TRBV4-1 and J is TRBJ2-5, with TRBD2 matching over 8 bases. Sequenced material: PBMCs. The TCR originated in a middle-aged woman in good health and CMV-seronegative. The CDR3 DNA sequence: TGCGCCAGCAGCCAAGATAGGAGTAGCGGGGCGTACCAAGAGACCCAGTACTTC. Amino acid sequence: CASSQDRSSGAYQETQYF.